Shown below are 30 T cell receptor beta chains from a single sample sequenced in a study of shared clonotypes between healthy human individuals. This table comes from immunoSEQ multiplex PCR, and its TCRdb copy is limited to in-frame clones, with some not included. The sample yields some 700,000 clones, roughly 91% seen once. Specimen: memory CD8+ T cells from PBMCs. Specified subset: CD45RO+ cells pooled with CCR7-negative TemRA cells. The receptors were sampled from a man between 18 and 35 years old in good health. Some clones in this sample may be carry-over from other donors' samples.

The rearrangement links TRBV9 to TRBJ2-7, with 7 bases that match TRBD2. Germline CDR1 SGDLS, CDR2 YYNGEE. This CDR3 has 16 residues. The trim removed 2 bases at V and 3 bases at J, leaving 11 bases unmatched. CDR3 DNA: TGTGCCAGCAGCGTTGGGGAGGGCCCAAGGATCTACGAGCAGTACTTC. Its translation is CASSVGEGPRIYEQYF.

The gene calls are TRBV5-5 and TRBJ2-7; D gene unclear. The CDR3 has 12 amino acids. Per germline, CDR1 SGHKS and CDR2 YYEKEE (reference sequence). V was trimmed by 1 base and J by 5 bases, leaving 7 bases between them. The CDR3 spells CASSLSVNEQYF. The CDR3 nucleotides are TGTGCCAGCAGCTTGAGCGTCAACGAGCAGTACTTC.

The chain employs TRBV4-1 and TRBJ2-5, with D uncertain. The CDR3 length is 14 residues. V was trimmed by 3 bases and J by 1 base, leaving 9 bases between them. Germline V CDR1 and CDR2: MGHRA, YSYEKL. CDR3 bases: TGCGCCAGCAGCCACTTACCGGGCCAAGAGACCCAGTACTTC. Amino acid sequence: CASSHLPGQETQYF.

There are a few counts of this clone. V usage is TRBV29-1 and J usage is TRBJ1-4; a possible D gene is TRBD1 (5 bases). This CDR3 has 15 amino acids. Germline values: CDR1 SQVTM, CDR2 ANQGSEA. The V gene lost 0 bases and the J gene lost 7 bases, with 15 bases spanning the gap. The CDR3 DNA reads TGCAGCGTTGAAGATCGAAGGGGCTTAGGTGAAAAACTGTTTTTT. It yields the protein CSVEDRRGLGEKLFF.

This chain links TRBV30 with TRBJ2-7; D is undetermined. The length of the CDR3 is 12 residues. Germline V lookup: CDR1 GTSNPN, CDR2 SVGIG (reference sequence). The V gene lost 3 bases and the J gene lost 6 bases, with 12 bases spanning the gap. The CDR3 is CAWSQNSGEQYF. CDR3 nucleotides: TGTGCCTGGAGCCAAAACAGTGGCGAGCAGTACTTC.

The genes are TRBV19 and TRBJ1-1; D is uncertain. The CDR3 is made up of 15 amino acids. V lost 3 bases to trimming and J lost 5 bases, with 16 bases between them. The germline CDR1 and CDR2 sequences are LNHDA and SQIVND (reference sequence). The CDR3 is CASSIGGSWETEAFF. In DNA, the CDR3 is TGTGCCAGTAGTATCGGCGGGTCCTGGGAAACTGAAGCTTTCTTT.

The chain has TRBV9 and TRBJ2-1; perhaps D is TRBD1 or TRBD2 (5 bases each). The length of the CDR3 is 17 residues. Germline V gene lookup returns CDR1 SGDLS and CDR2 YYNGEE. Trimming took 3 bases from V and 8 from J, leaving 24 bases between them. The DNA of the CDR3 is TGTGCCAGCAGCGCCACGGGACGAGTGGCGGGTGACGATGAGCAGTTCTTC. Residues: CASSATGRVAGDDEQFF.

The gene calls are TRBV29-1 and TRBJ2-1, with D possibly being TRBD1 or TRBD2 (5 bases each). Trimming removed 1 base at V and 10 bases at J, with 14 bases between. CDR3 length: 13 amino acids. The germline V gene has CDR1 SQVTM and CDR2 ANQGSEA. The CDR3 spells CSVEGPARDEQFF. CDR3 nucleotides: TGCAGCGTTGAAGGGCCGGCGAGGGACGAGCAGTTCTTC.

The chain links TRBV27 to TRBJ2-4; D is perhaps TRBD1 (5 bases). V dropped 1 base and J dropped 6 bases, with 7 bases sitting between them. This CDR3 comprises 13 residues. Germline lookup yields CDR1 MNHEY and CDR2 SMNVEV (reference sequence). The CDR3 sequence: CASSLYQGNIQYF. CDR3 nucleotide sequence: TGTGCCAGCAGTTTATACCAGGGAAACATTCAGTACTTC.

V gene TRBV28 combines with J gene TRBJ2-7; D call uncertain. The V gene lost 2 bases and the J gene lost 5 bases, with 13 bases spanning the gap. CDR3 length: 14 residues. The germline CDR1 and CDR2 sequences are MDHEN and SYDVKM. The CDR3 bases are TGTGCCAGCAGTTTAGCCCTAGATTCCCACGAGCAGTACTTC. Translation: CASSLALDSHEQYF.

The chain carries TRBV29-1 and TRBJ1-1; the D gene is possibly TRBD1 (5 bases). In germline, CDR1 is SQVTM, CDR2 ANQGSEA. This CDR3 has 12 amino acids. V lost 6 bases, J lost 2 bases, and 10 bases lay in between. For the CDR3, the DNA is TGCAGCGTATGGACAACAAACACTGAAGCTTTCTTT. Encoded protein: CSVWTTNTEAFF. The full variable domain, with the rest looked up from reference TRBV29-1 and TRBJ1-1, is SAVISQKPSRDICQRGTSLTIQCQVDSQVTMMFWYRQQPGQSLTLIATANQGSEATYESGFVIDKFPISRPNLTFSTLTVSNMSPEDSSIYLCSVWTTNTEAFFGQGTRLTVV.

The chain recombines TRBV7-9 with TRBJ2-1; possible D gene TRBD2, 7 bases. With 5 bases removed from V and 1 base from J, the gap between germline ends came to 15 bases. Germline V gene data show CDR1 as SEHNR and CDR2 as FQNEAQ (reference sequence). CDR3 length equals 16 residues. The DNA for the CDR3 is TGTGCCAGCAGCCTCGGGGGGCCTGGGTCCTACAATGAGCAGTTCTTC. Translating gives CASSLGGPGSYNEQFF.

V usage is TRBV7-7 and J usage is TRBJ2-3; D is perhaps TRBD2 (6 bases). The germline CDR1 and CDR2 sequences are SSHAT and FNYEAQ (reference sequence). The CDR3 sequence is 13 residues long. Trimming pared 8 bases from V and 0 bases from J, leaving 9 bases between. In DNA form, the CDR3 reads TGTGCCAGCGGGCGGGATAGCACAGATACGCAGTATTTT. As protein: CASGRDSTDTQYF.

The chain carries TRBV19 and TRBJ2-7; the D gene could be TRBD1 or TRBD2 (6 bases each). The V end lost 7 bases, the J end lost 0 bases, and 13 bases lay between the germline ends. CDR3 length equals 14 residues. Germline CDR1 and CDR2: LNHDA and SQIVND (reference sequence). The CDR3 nucleotides read TGTGCCAGTACCACGGGGGCGGGCTCCTACGAGCAGTACTTC. Its translation is CASTTGAGSYEQYF.

V and J are TRBV28 and TRBJ1-1, with 8 bases lining up with TRBD1. Germline V gene data show CDR1 as MDHEN and CDR2 as SYDVKM. CDR3 length: 14 amino acids. V trimming: 6 bases; J trimming: 7 bases; junction bases outside the gene matches: 10. CDR3 loop: CASRWDRSKGEAFF. DNA of the CDR3: TGTGCCAGCAGATGGGACAGGTCCAAAGGTGAAGCTTTCTTT.

The V gene is TRBV19, the J gene TRBJ1-1; 7 nucleotides agree with TRBD1. This CDR3 has 16 amino acids. Unmatched junction bases numbered 13, after V lost 9 bases and J lost 0 bases. CDR1 is LNHDA and CDR2 is SQIVND in the germline V gene (reference sequence). CDR3 sequence (DNA): TGTGCCAGCCGGAACAGGGGTGCCCCCATGAACACTGAAGCTTTCTTT. Residues: CASRNRGAPMNTEAFF.

The CDR3 nucleotides read TGTGCCAGCAGGATAGGAGGCCTAGCGGGATTCCCGTATTTT. Residues: CASRIGGLAGFPYF. The gene calls are TRBV27 and TRBJ2-3; 9 bases are a match to TRBD2. The CDR3 spans 14 residues. With 6 bases clipped from V and 14 bases from J, the junction kept 15 bases outside the gene matches. Germline V gene sequence: CDR1 MNHEY, CDR2 SMNVEV (reference sequence).

The chain joins TRBV7-9 to TRBJ2-2; the match to TRBD2 covers 13 bases. V lost 5 bases, J lost 4 bases, and 10 bases stayed unmatched. Germline loops: CDR1 SEHNR, CDR2 FQNEAQ (reference sequence). The CDR3 has 18 residues. CDR3: CASSIGLAGVSPTGELFF. DNA of the CDR3: TGTGCCAGCAGCATTGGACTAGCGGGAGTATCCCCCACCGGGGAGCTGTTTTTT.

This rearrangement joins TRBV28 to TRBJ2-7; TRBD2 agrees at 8 bases. Germline lookup yields CDR1 MDHEN and CDR2 SYDVKM. The CDR3 has 14 residues. J lost 9 bases, V lost 6 bases, and 13 bases had no gene match. The CDR3 region has the DNA TGTGCCAGCAGCTCAAGAGCGGGAGCGGTCGGGCAGTACTTC. Protein: CASSSRAGAVGQYF.

This clone has only one observation. The chain carries TRBV5-1 and TRBJ1-2; D is undetermined. The CDR3 contains 13 residues. Per germline, CDR1 SGHRS and CDR2 YFSETQ. Trimming took 3 bases from V and 1 from J, leaving 7 bases between them. The CDR3 here is CASSYPDNYGYTF. The CDR3 nucleotides read TGCGCCAGCAGCTATCCAGATAACTATGGCTACACCTTC.

The chain couples TRBV28 to TRBJ1-5; TRBD1 is a possible D gene (6 bases). The CDR3 is 17 residues long. The V gene lost 7 bases and the J gene lost 0 bases, with 19 bases spanning the gap. Germline loops: CDR1 MDHEN, CDR2 SYDVKM. In DNA, the CDR3 is TGTGCCAGCAAGGCGGGACATACCGCCCTTAGCAATCAGCCCCAGCATTTT. Amino acids: CASKAGHTALSNQPQHF.

This chain connects TRBV9 to TRBJ2-7, with D tentatively TRBD1 or TRBD2 (5 bases each). This CDR3 contains 15 residues. CDR1 and CDR2 (germline): SGDLS, YYNGEE. V was trimmed by 0 bases and J by 4 bases, leaving 14 bases between them. CDR3 sequence reads: CASSVGGARGYEQYF. The CDR3 DNA reads as TGTGCCAGCAGCGTAGGAGGGGCCCGCGGATACGAGCAGTACTTC.

This clone was seen once. The rearrangement uses TRBV13 and TRBJ2-7; 10 bases line up with TRBD2. This CDR3 has 14 residues. Germline V gives CDR1 PRHDT, CDR2 FYEKMQ (reference sequence). J lost 4 bases, V lost 5 bases, and 5 bases had no gene match. The CDR3 spells CASSPRTSGYEQYF. The CDR3 DNA follows: TGTGCCAGCAGCCCCCGGACTAGCGGATACGAGCAGTACTTC.

This sequence joins TRBV7-9 and TRBJ2-5; 8 nucleotides line up with TRBD2. The closer fit of TRBJ2-7 to the DNA end suggests the J call may be wrong. The CDR3 spans 16 residues. Germline V gives CDR1 SEHNR, CDR2 FQNEAQ (reference sequence). In nucleotides, the CDR3 is TGTGCCAGCAGCTCAAATAGACTAGCGCGGCCCCTCGAGCAGTACTTC. Translated: CASSSNRLARPLEQYF.

This chain connects TRBV4-1 to TRBJ1-4; TRBD1 matches at 9 bases. Germline-derived CDR1 and CDR2 are MGHRA and YSYEKL. The CDR3 is 17 amino acids. V lost 1 base, J lost 8 bases, and 11 bases stayed unmatched. The CDR3 bases are TGCGCCAGCAGCCAAGGCGCGACCGGGACAGGGAGGGAAAAACTGTTTTTT. As protein: CASSQGATGTGREKLFF.

The chain carries TRBV28 and TRBJ2-5, with D maybe TRBD1 (6 bases). Germline values: CDR1 MDHEN, CDR2 SYDVKM. The V end lost 6 bases, the J end lost 4 bases, and 15 bases lay between the germline ends. The CDR3 runs to 14 residues. CDR3 residues: CASSPGQRAETQYF. For the CDR3, the DNA is TGTGCCAGCAGCCCCGGACAGCGCGCAGAGACCCAGTACTTC.

The rearrangement joins TRBV28 to TRBJ2-1, with 10 bases matching TRBD2. The trim removed 6 bases at V and 4 bases at J, leaving 6 bases unmatched. The CDR3 has 15 amino acids. Germline CDR1 is MDHEN and CDR2 is SYDVKM. CDR3 residues: CASRSGTSAYNEQFF. CDR3 bases: TGTGCCAGCAGATCCGGGACTAGCGCTTACAATGAGCAGTTCTTC.

CDR3 bases: TGTGCCAGCAGTGTAGGGTATGGAAACACCATATATTTT. It specifies CASSVGYGNTIYF. The chain links TRBV6-5 to TRBJ1-3; D gene uncertain. The V end was cut by 5 bases, the J end by 3 bases, with 8 bases between. There are 13 residues in the CDR3. Germline V gene lookup returns CDR1 MNHEY and CDR2 SVGAGI.

A word on this clone: This CDR3 is also generated by other DNA sequences in the sample. The chain is built from TRBV6-5 and TRBJ2-7, with TRBD1 matching over 7 bases. CDR3 length: 14 residues. Germline V gene data show CDR1 as MNHEY and CDR2 as SVGAGI. The trim removed 6 bases at V and 2 bases at J, leaving 7 bases unmatched. The CDR3 loop is CASSLGQGAYEQYF. The CDR3 nucleotides read TGTGCCAGCAGCCTGGGGCAGGGGGCCTACGAGCAGTACTTC.

The J gene is TRBJ1-2, the V gene TRBV7-9; 10 bases agree with TRBD1. Germline V gives CDR1 SEHNR, CDR2 FQNEAQ (reference sequence). There are 16 residues in the CDR3. The trim removed 8 bases at V and 5 bases at J, leaving 14 bases unmatched. The CDR3 nucleotides are TGTGCCAGCCGGGGACAGGGGAGCCTCGGCTTGTATGGCTACACCTTC. Encoded protein: CASRGQGSLGLYGYTF.